Listed below are T cell receptor beta chains from one sample, sequenced in a study of cytomegalovirus exposure and HLA in healthy donors. Produced via immunoSEQ multiplex PCR; TCRdb's table is partial and in-frame only. Of roughly 250,000 clones in the sample, approximately 83% were seen once. The sequencing input was PBMCs. The receptors derive from a woman in her thirties in good health and CMV-seropositive. Each CDR3 is given with its conserved first and last residue. Each record gives: V gene, J gene, clone size, CDR3 protein. Clone sizes are given selectively: once, few, many, or a class where the clone is expanded.

>TRBV21-1|TRBJ1-2|-
CASSKERSGVLWYGYTF
>TRBV7-9|TRBJ1-5|once
CASSPPSGGNQPQHF
>TRBV5-4|TRBJ2-6|-
CASSFGGRSSGANVLTF
>TRBV10-3|TRBJ2-3|-
CAIRPSGTSGMGDTQYF
>TRBV6-1|TRBJ1-2|-
CASSERGPGTYGYTF
>TRBV28|TRBJ1-1|-
CASERVNTEAFF
>TRBV6-4|TRBJ2-3|-
CASRSGRSGDTQYF
>TRBV27|TRBJ2-3|few
CASSPTLRSDEQYF
>TRBV9|TRBJ1-2|-
CASSPRRVGGYTF
>TRBV10-3|TRBJ2-7|-
CAIKRDSGSYEQYF
>TRBV5-6|TRBJ2-3|-
CASSPLPGSPDTQYF
>TRBV7-9|TRBJ2-3|-
CASSPGLAPTDTQYF
>TRBV2|TRBJ2-7|-
CASSGSGFSYEQYF
>TRBV9|TRBJ2-1|once
CGRLAGPVSKRNEQFF
>TRBV19|TRBJ1-2|-
CASWTPGTGNYGYTF
>TRBV6-6|TRBJ1-2|few
CASSGGDYGYTF
>TRBV7-8|TRBJ2-7|few
CASSLEWTGINEQYF
>TRBV15|TRBJ2-7|-
CATSRGLAGTYEQYF
>TRBV9|TRBJ2-7|-
CASSVASQGPFSEQYF
>TRBV6-5|TRBJ2-2|-
CASTRGGRAPGELFF
>TRBV4-1|TRBJ1-1|-
CASSQEKGATEAFF
>TRBV28|TRBJ1-2|-
CASSQNTNYGYTF
>TRBV15|TRBJ1-1|-
CATSPKTGRDMNTEAFF
>TRBV25-1|TRBJ1-3|-
CASTPGDIYSGNTIYF
>TRBV6-6|TRBJ2-3|-
CASSYGDRGSTDTQYF
>TRBV2|TRBJ1-1|-
CAIQGSVNTEAFF
>TRBV6-6|TRBJ2-7|-
CASSYGPGQGLEQYF
>TRBV2|TRBJ2-3|-
CASRRTSGSTDTQYF
>TRBV27|TRBJ1-5|-
CASSLQGAQPQHF
>TRBV7-6|TRBJ2-5|-
CASSLGSGNLQETQYF
>TRBV7-8|TRBJ2-1|once
CASSWDSYNEQFF
>TRBV5-1|TRBJ1-1|-
CASSNTPLATGTEAFF
>TRBV30|TRBJ1-5|-
CAWSKTGVGQPQHF
>TRBV28|TRBJ1-2|-
CASRPGGYGYTF
>TRBV19|TRBJ1-1|-
CASRRRDRDEAFF
>TRBV2|TRBJ1-1|-
CATYKGLNTEAFF
>TRBV18|TRBJ2-7|few
CASSPRTGFYEQYF
>TRBV6-5|TRBJ2-7|-
CASSPGQGGEQYF
>TRBV9|TRBJ2-1|-
CASSPEELVHEQFF
>TRBV29-1|TRBJ1-2|-
CSAQTPNYGYTF
>TRBV28|TRBJ2-1|-
CASSFPPGSGRNEQFF
>TRBV19|TRBJ1-3|-
CASIPGQGPYSGNTIYF
>TRBV6-5|TRBJ1-1|-
CASSYQRSGVETEAFF
>TRBV11-2|TRBJ2-2|-
CASSLPGTNTGELFF
>TRBV7-3|TRBJ2-3|-
CASSLMGRDRDTDTQYF
>TRBV7-6|TRBJ2-3|-
CASSLFALGGATDTQYF
>TRBV9|TRBJ2-7|-
CASSVGQAVSYEQYF